The next 32 T cell receptor beta chains were all read from a single sample in a study of shared T cell receptors in the human thymus. Profiled with immunoSEQ multiplex PCR; TCRdb holds only in-frame clones, not every one. Found here are 700,000 or so clones, 70% to 90% of them singletons; the top ten hold more than 0.008%. These data also featured in a second study, about human thymus T cells.

The sequenced sample was thymocytes. The receptors come from a girl in the first two years of life with a congenital heart defect.

The chain combines TRBV7-9 with TRBJ1-1, with TRBD1 matching over 7 bases. CDR1 is SEHNR, CDR2 FQNEAQ, per germline (reference sequence). V dropped 1 base and J dropped 4; count of bases not matched to a gene: 6. There are 15 residues in the CDR3. The CDR3 sequence is CASSLEGQSTTEAFF. DNA for the CDR3: TGTGCCAGCAGCTTAGAGGGACAGAGTACCACTGAAGCTTTCTTT. Together with reference TRBV7-9 and TRBJ1-1, the CDR3 gives the full variable domain: DTGVSQNPRHKITKRGQNVTFRCDPISEHNRLYWYRQTLGQGPEFLTYFQNEAQLEKSRLLSDRFSAERPKGSFSTLEIQRTEQGDSAMYLCASSLEGQSTTEAFFGQGTRLTVV.

V and J are TRBV15 and TRBJ2-6, with D possibly TRBD2 on 8 matching bases. This CDR3 has 23 residues. Between the trimmed V and J ends, which lost 2 bases and 0 bases, there was a span of 29 bases. Germline assignment: CDR1 LNHNV and CDR2 YYDKDF (reference sequence). The CDR3 region has the DNA TGTGCCACCAGCAGACCCTACTTTAGACAGGGCGGAGCGGGGGCCTCTGGGGCCAACGTCCTGACTTTC. As protein: CATSRPYFRQGGAGASGANVLTF.

The chain uses TRBV2 and TRBJ2-7; 7 bases fit TRBD1. V trimming: 10 bases; J trimming: 0 bases; junction bases outside the gene matches: 6. Germline V lookup: CDR1 SNHLY, CDR2 FYNNEI. The CDR3 consists of 13 residues. The CDR3 nucleotides are TGTGCCACAAACAGACAGGGCTCCTACGAGCAGTACTTC. Its translation is CATNRQGSYEQYF.

This sequence joins TRBV15 and TRBJ2-3, with D maybe TRBD2 (5 bases). The V gene lost 9 bases and the J gene lost 7 bases, with 11 bases spanning the gap. Germline V gene lookup returns CDR1 LNHNV and CDR2 YYDKDF (reference sequence). The CDR3 is 11 residues long. The CDR3 DNA follows: TGTGCCACTGGAGGCGGGTATACGCAGTATTTT. Its protein is CATGGGYTQYF. The whole variable domain, remainder taken from reference TRBV15 and TRBJ2-3, is DAMVIQNPRYQVTQFGKPVTLSCSQTLNHNVMYWYQQKSSQAPKLLFHYYDKDFNNEADTPDNFQSRRPNTSFCFLDIRSPGLGDTAMYLCATGGGYTQYFGPGTRLTVL.

This clone has only one observation. The chain uses TRBV5-1 and TRBJ1-1; 7 nucleotides match TRBD1. This CDR3 has 14 amino acids. Germline V lookup: CDR1 SGHRS, CDR2 YFSETQ. J gave up 1 base and V 2 bases, and 2 bases lay outside the gene matches. The CDR3: CASSFDRANTEAFF. The DNA for the CDR3 is TGCGCCAGCAGCTTCGACAGGGCGAACACTGAAGCTTTCTTT.

The rearrangement uses TRBV30 and TRBJ1-2, with a weak D call TRBD1 (5 bases). The CDR3 has 13 residues. Trimming took off 2 bases at V and 2 bases at J, with 9 bases between the two ends. CDR1 is GTSNPN and CDR2 is SVGIG in the germline V gene (reference sequence). The CDR3 nucleotides are TGTGCCTGGAGTAAGGGGCGGAACTATGGCTACACCTTC. Amino acid sequence: CAWSKGRNYGYTF.

V usage is TRBV5-5 and J usage is TRBJ1-4; no firm D call. The CDR3 is 16 residues long. V was shortened by 4 bases and J by 7 bases, with 20 bases between the two germline ends. From germline, CDR1 is SGHKS and CDR2 YYEKEE (reference sequence). The DNA of the CDR3 is TGTGCCAGCAGCCCCATATCCGGGTCCAGAATTGAAAAACTGTTTTTT. Protein: CASSPISGSRIEKLFF.

This CDR3 is CASSQDRSRMIPQYF. In nucleotides, the CDR3 is TGCGCCAGCAGCCAAGATAGGAGTCGCATGATCCCGCAGTACTTC. The chain combines TRBV4-3 with TRBJ2-7; unclear D gene. V dropped 0 bases and J dropped 9 bases, with 18 bases sitting between them. Looked up from germline, CDR1 is LGHNA and CDR2 is YSLEER. CDR3 length: 15 residues.

The gene calls are TRBV19 and TRBJ1-6; 9 bases map to TRBD1. The CDR3 length is 16 residues. With V trimmed by 6 bases and J by 7 bases, 10 bases remained unmatched. Germline loops: CDR1 LNHDA, CDR2 SQIVND (reference sequence). The DNA for the CDR3 is TGTGCCAGTAGCGAACTGGGACAGGGTGAAAATTCACCCCTCCACTTT. Protein sequence: CASSELGQGENSPLHF. The full variable domain, completed using reference TRBV19 and TRBJ1-6, is DGGITQSPKYLFRKEGQNVTLSCEQNLNHDAMYWYRQDPGQGLRLIYYSQIVNDFQKGDIAEGYSVSREKKESFPLTVTSAQKNPTAFYLCASSELGQGENSPLHFGNGTRLTVT.

The genes are TRBV2 and TRBJ1-1, with no clear D. CDR1 SNHLY and CDR2 FYNNEI come from the germline V gene. CDR3 length: 16 amino acids. V shed 6 bases and J shed 6 bases, with 23 bases lying between them. The chain's CDR3 is CASSVIGSRPNPEAFF. DNA of the CDR3: TGTGCCAGCAGCGTTATCGGGTCACGCCCCAATCCTGAAGCTTTCTTT.

The V gene is TRBV7-9, the J gene TRBJ1-1; 10 bases are shared with TRBD1. The CDR3 sequence is 16 residues long. Germline assignment: CDR1 SEHNR and CDR2 FQNEAQ (reference sequence). Unmatched junction bases numbered 10, after V lost 5 bases and J lost 4 bases. CDR3 in amino acids: CASSEGDRGRGTEAFF. The CDR3 DNA follows: TGTGCCAGCAGCGAAGGGGACAGGGGTAGAGGCACTGAAGCTTTCTTT.

The chain is built from TRBV5-4 and TRBJ2-1, with D uncertain. The CDR3 is 13 amino acids. With 2 bases removed from V and 7 bases from J, the gap between germline ends came to 10 bases. Germline V gene lookup returns CDR1 SGHNT and CDR2 YYREEE (reference sequence). The CDR3 coding sequence is TGTGCCAGCAGCTTCGCCCCAGTAAATGAGCAGTTCTTC. This codes for CASSFAPVNEQFF.

The chain recombines TRBV6-1 with TRBJ2-1; D is unclear. Germline-derived CDR1 and CDR2 are MNHNS and SASEGT. The CDR3 spans 11 residues. V was pared by 5 bases and J by 8 bases, with 7 bases between. The CDR3 spells CASSYVDEQFF. In nucleotides, the CDR3 is TGTGCCAGCAGTTACGTAGATGAGCAGTTCTTC.

The chain has TRBV15 and TRBJ1-5; no clear D. Trimming removed 1 base at V and 7 bases at J, with 17 bases between. This CDR3 spans 16 amino acids. Germline V gene data show CDR1 as LNHNV and CDR2 as YYDKDF (reference sequence). The CDR3 nucleotides read TGTGCCACCAGCAGAGGACACAACCAGACACGGCAGCCCCAGCATTTT. It is translated as CATSRGHNQTRQPQHF.

DNA of the CDR3: TGTGCCAGCATGATAAGCGGGGCGTCCGAGACCCAGTACTTC. Residues: CASMISGASETQYF. The chain links TRBV6-6 to TRBJ2-5, with 7 nucleotides matching TRBD2. Germline CDR1 and CDR2: MNHNY and SVGAGI (reference sequence). There are 14 residues in the CDR3. The J segment lost 5 bases and the V segment lost 7 bases, leaving 10 bases of the junction unmatched.

The J gene is TRBJ2-5, the V gene TRBV10-3; a weak D match, TRBD2 (6 bases). Matching the DNA end better, TRBJ2-7 makes the J call doubtful. The germline CDR1 and CDR2 sequences are ENHRY and SYGVKD. This CDR3 is 14 amino acids long. CDR3 in amino acids: CAISESGTFYEQYF. The CDR3 region has the DNA TGTGCCATCAGTGAGTCCGGGACTTTCTACGAGCAGTACTTC.

The chain recombines TRBV15 with TRBJ2-1; 10 positions agree with TRBD2. CDR3 length: 17 amino acids. The trim removed 1 base at V and 6 bases at J, leaving 9 bases unmatched. Germline CDR1 reads LNHNV; CDR2 reads YYDKDF (reference sequence). For the CDR3, the DNA is TGTGCCACCAGCAGAGGGGAGAGGGGACTAGCGATCAATGAGCAGTTCTTC. It codes for CATSRGERGLAINEQFF.

The rearrangement joins TRBV21-1 to TRBJ2-1; the D segment call TRBD2 is taken from the table without a DNA check. TRBV21-1 is given as a pseudogene. The CDR3 sequence is 15 residues long. The CDR3 region has the DNA TGTGCCAGCAGCATGCAGCGGGGGGGGTTCAATGAGCAGTTCTTC. Its translation is CASSMQRGGFNEQFF.

This sequence joins TRBV30 and TRBJ1-3; D gene uncertain. Germline V gene sequence: CDR1 GTSNPN, CDR2 SVGIG (reference sequence). V lost 8 bases and J lost 3, with 14 bases in between. CDR3 length: 13 amino acids. The CDR3 region is CATTGVNGNTIYF. CDR3 DNA sequence: TGTGCCACCACCGGGGTTAATGGAAACACCATATATTTT.

This rearrangement joins TRBV9 to TRBJ2-3; 13 positions agree with TRBD2. V gave up 3 bases and J gave up 0 bases; unmatched junction bases: 10. The CDR3 extends over 19 amino acids. CDR1 and CDR2 (germline): SGDLS, YYNGEE. The CDR3 spells CASSAQGLAGFSSTDTQYF. The DNA for the CDR3 is TGTGCCAGCAGCGCGCAGGGACTAGCGGGGTTCAGTAGCACAGATACGCAGTATTTT.

The count of this clone is one. The chain employs TRBV7-9 and TRBJ2-2, with 9 nucleotides matching TRBD1. The CDR3 extends over 17 amino acids. Germline CDR1 is SEHNR and CDR2 is FQNEAQ (reference sequence). Trimming took 5 bases from V and 6 from J; bases not matched to a gene: 13. This CDR3 is CASSEHKGTGWAGELFF. The CDR3 nucleotides read TGTGCCAGCAGCGAGCACAAAGGGACAGGGTGGGCCGGGGAGCTGTTTTTT.

This clone has only one observation. The chain uses TRBV28 and TRBJ1-4, with TRBD1 matching over 7 bases. This CDR3 is 14 amino acids long. The V and J ends lost 3 bases and 5 bases, in that order; junction bases with no gene match: 3. Per the germline V gene, CDR1 is MDHEN and CDR2 is SYDVKM. This CDR3 reads CASSFGTENEKLFF. The DNA of the CDR3 is TGTGCCAGCAGTTTCGGGACAGAGAATGAAAAACTGTTTTTT.

This clone was counted once. The chain combines TRBV27 with TRBJ2-5; 10 bases are a match to TRBD2. The CDR3 length is 18 residues. Per germline, CDR1 MNHEY and CDR2 SMNVEV (reference sequence). V shed 2 bases, J shed 5 bases, and the junction held 14 bases outside the gene matches. CDR3 in DNA: TGTGCCAGCAGTTTAACCCCAGACAAGCGGGGGGGCGGGGAGACCCAGTACTTC. Encoded protein: CASSLTPDKRGGGETQYF.

The rearrangement uses TRBV5-1 and TRBJ2-2, with TRBD1 matching 9 bases. CDR1 and CDR2 (germline): SGHRS, YFSETQ. Trimming removed 4 bases from V and 5 bases from J; junction bases left unmatched: 21. This CDR3 region has 20 residues. CDR3 DNA: TGCGCCAGCAGCCTTCAATTCCATAAAAGGGACAGGGCGAGGACCGGGGAGCTGTTTTTT. Protein: CASSLQFHKRDRARTGELFF. Looking up the rest from reference TRBV5-1 and TRBJ2-2 gives the full variable domain: KAGVTQTPRYLIKTRGQQVTLSCSPISGHRSVSWYQQTPGQGLQFLFEYFSETQRNKGNFPGRFSGRQFSNSRSEMNVSTLELGDSALYLCASSLQFHKRDRARTGELFFGEGSRLTVL.

This clone was found a few times. This chain connects TRBV10-3 to TRBJ2-2; 8 positions agree with TRBD2. The germline gives CDR1 ENHRY, CDR2 SYGVKD. V shed 5 bases, J shed 0 bases, and the junction held 5 bases outside the gene matches. The CDR3 sequence is 16 residues long. CDR3 sequence: CAISKPGLANTGELFF. The CDR3 nucleotides are TGTGCCATCAGTAAACCGGGACTAGCGAACACCGGGGAGCTGTTTTTT.

The chain employs TRBV5-1 and TRBJ1-1; 9 positions match TRBD1. Germline CDR1 and CDR2: SGHRS and YFSETQ. J lost 0 bases, V lost 4 bases, and 16 bases had no gene match. The CDR3 has 19 amino acids. The CDR3 bases are TGCGCCAGCAGCATCCGGACAGGGGAAAATTCCTACATGAACACTGAAGCTTTCTTT. Encoded protein: CASSIRTGENSYMNTEAFF.

The chain employs TRBV7-3 and TRBJ2-1; possibly TRBD2 for D (5 bases). This CDR3 spans 16 amino acids. Trimming stripped 3 bases from V and 0 bases from J, with 12 bases between. The germline gives CDR1 SGHTA, CDR2 FQGTGA. This chain's CDR3 is CASSFGGLSSYNEQFF. In DNA, the CDR3 is TGTGCCAGCAGCTTTGGAGGACTGAGCTCCTACAATGAGCAGTTCTTC.

The chain joins TRBV7-9 to TRBJ2-7; 7 nucleotides agree with TRBD1. The CDR3 spans 18 residues. J gave up 6 bases and V 3 bases, and 20 bases lay outside the gene matches. Per the germline V gene, CDR1 is SEHNR and CDR2 is FQNEAQ (reference sequence). This CDR3 is CASSFAATGTVVSGEQYF. CDR3 bases: TGTGCCAGCAGCTTCGCCGCTACCGGGACAGTTGTCAGTGGCGAGCAGTACTTC. Together with reference TRBV7-9 and TRBJ2-7, the CDR3 gives the full variable domain: DTGVSQNPRHKITKRGQNVTFRCDPISEHNRLYWYRQTLGQGPEFLTYFQNEAQLEKSRLLSDRFSAERPKGSFSTLEIQRTEQGDSAMYLCASSFAATGTVVSGEQYFGPGTRLTVT.

CDR3 region: CAITPGLAVNEQFF. The CDR3 DNA reads TGTGCCATAACTCCGGGACTAGCGGTTAATGAGCAGTTCTTC. The rearrangement joins TRBV30 to TRBJ2-1, with 11 bases fitting TRBD2. Germline loops: CDR1 GTSNPN, CDR2 SVGIG (reference sequence). The ends lost 8 bases at V and 7 bases at J; junction bases unmatched: 10. The CDR3 is made up of 14 amino acids. The whole variable domain, remainder taken from reference TRBV30 and TRBJ2-1, is SQTIHQWPATLVQPVGSPLSLECTVEGTSNPNLYWYRQAAGRGLQLLFYSVGIGQISSEVPQNLSASRPQDRQFILSSKKLLLSDSGFYLCAITPGLAVNEQFFGPGTRLTVL.

The rearrangement links TRBV7-6 to TRBJ2-6, with D tentatively TRBD1 (5 bases). V was shortened by 5 bases and J by 2 bases, with 19 bases between the two germline ends. The CDR3 spans 18 residues. Germline V lookup: CDR1 SGHVS, CDR2 FNYEAQ. DNA of the CDR3: TGTGCCAGCAGCCCCCAAACCCAGGGAAGCCCTGGGGCCAACGTCCTGACTTTC. It codes for CASSPQTQGSPGANVLTF.

Written as DNA, the CDR3 is TGTGCCAGCAGTGACACGGTGGACTTAGCGATGGTAGCCAAAAACATTCAGTACTTC. Its protein is CASSDTVDLAMVAKNIQYF. The chain employs TRBV6-1 and TRBJ2-4; D is perhaps TRBD2 (5 bases). In germline, CDR1 is MNHNS, CDR2 SASEGT. The CDR3 is made up of 19 amino acids. The germline V and J ends were trimmed by 3 bases and 0 bases, with 21 bases remaining between them.

About this clone: This sample includes further DNA sequences coding for the same CDR3. The chain employs TRBV28 and TRBJ1-2, with D possibly TRBD1 on 6 matching bases. The CDR3 spans 12 residues. The V gene's germline CDR1 is MDHEN and CDR2 SYDVKM. Trimming stripped 6 bases from V and 4 bases from J, with 9 bases between. For the CDR3, the DNA is TGTGCCAGCAGACAGGGCAGCTATGGCTACACCTTC. It codes for CASRQGSYGYTF.